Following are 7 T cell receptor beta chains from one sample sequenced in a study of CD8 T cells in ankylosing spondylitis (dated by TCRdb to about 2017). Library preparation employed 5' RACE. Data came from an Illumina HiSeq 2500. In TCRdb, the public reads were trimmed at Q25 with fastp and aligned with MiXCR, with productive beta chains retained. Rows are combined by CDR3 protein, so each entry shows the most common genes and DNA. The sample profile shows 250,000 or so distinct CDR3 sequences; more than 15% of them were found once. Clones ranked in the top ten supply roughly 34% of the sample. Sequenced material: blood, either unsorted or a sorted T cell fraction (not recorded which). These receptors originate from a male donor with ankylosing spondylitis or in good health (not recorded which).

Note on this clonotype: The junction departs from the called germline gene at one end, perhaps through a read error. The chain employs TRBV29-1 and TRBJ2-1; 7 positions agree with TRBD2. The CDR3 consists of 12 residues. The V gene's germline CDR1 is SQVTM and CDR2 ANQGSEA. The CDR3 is CSAEKTSLEQFF. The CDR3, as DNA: TGCAGCGCTGAAAAGACTAGCCTAGAGCAGTTCTTC.

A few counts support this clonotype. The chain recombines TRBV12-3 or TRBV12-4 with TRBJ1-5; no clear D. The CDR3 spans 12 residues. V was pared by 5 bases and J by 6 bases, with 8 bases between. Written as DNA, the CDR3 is TGTGCCAGCAGTACCCCAGGTCAGCCCCAGCATTTT. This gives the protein CASSTPGQPQHF.

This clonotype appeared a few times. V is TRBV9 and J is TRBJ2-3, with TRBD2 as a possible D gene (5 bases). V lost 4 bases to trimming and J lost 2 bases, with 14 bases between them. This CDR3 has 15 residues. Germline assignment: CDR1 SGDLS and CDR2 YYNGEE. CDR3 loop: CASSQLGPLTDTQYF. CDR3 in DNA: TGTGCCAGCAGCCAACTAGGGCCCCTCACAGATACGCAGTATTTT.

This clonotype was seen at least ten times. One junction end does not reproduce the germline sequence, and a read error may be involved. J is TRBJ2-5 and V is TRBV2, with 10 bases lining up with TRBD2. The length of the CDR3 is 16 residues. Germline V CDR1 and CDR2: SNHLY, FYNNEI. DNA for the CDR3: TGTGCCAGCAGTGAAGCGCTTGGAGGGCTAGCGGGAGTCTACCGGTTC. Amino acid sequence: CASSEALGGLAGVYRF.

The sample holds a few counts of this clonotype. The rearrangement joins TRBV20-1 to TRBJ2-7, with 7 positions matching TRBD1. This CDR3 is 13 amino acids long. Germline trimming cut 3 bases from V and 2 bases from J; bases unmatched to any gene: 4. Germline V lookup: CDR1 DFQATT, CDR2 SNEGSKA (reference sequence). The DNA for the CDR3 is TGCAGTGCTAGGGCCGGGACAGCCTACGAGCAGTACTTC. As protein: CSARAGTAYEQYF.

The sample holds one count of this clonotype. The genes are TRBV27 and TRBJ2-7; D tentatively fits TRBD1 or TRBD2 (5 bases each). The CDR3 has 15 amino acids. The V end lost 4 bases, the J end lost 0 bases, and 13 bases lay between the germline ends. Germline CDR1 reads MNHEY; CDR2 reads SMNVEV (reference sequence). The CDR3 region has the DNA TGTGCCAGCAGTTCCTTGATGGGGGTCTCCTACGAGCAGTACTTC. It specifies CASSSLMGVSYEQYF.

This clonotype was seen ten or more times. The CDR3 sequence is CASSYRGLAGVPDNEQFF. The CDR3 DNA reads as TGTGCCAGCAGTTACCGAGGACTAGCGGGGGTACCCGACAATGAGCAGTTCTTC. The chain recombines TRBV6-5 with TRBJ2-1; 13 bases align to TRBD2. The CDR3 has 18 residues. V shed 2 bases, J shed 5 bases, and the junction held 9 bases outside the gene matches. The V gene's germline CDR1 is MNHEY and CDR2 SVGAGI.